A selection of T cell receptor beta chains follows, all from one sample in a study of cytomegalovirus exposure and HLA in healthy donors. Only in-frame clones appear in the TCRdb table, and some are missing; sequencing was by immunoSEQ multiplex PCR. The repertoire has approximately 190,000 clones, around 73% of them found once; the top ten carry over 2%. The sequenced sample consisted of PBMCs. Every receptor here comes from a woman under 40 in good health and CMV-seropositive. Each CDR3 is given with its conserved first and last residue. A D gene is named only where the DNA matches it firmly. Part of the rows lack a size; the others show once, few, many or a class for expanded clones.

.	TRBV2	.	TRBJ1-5	TGTGCCAGCAGTGACCGACGGGATCAATCGCCCCAGCATTTT	CASSDRRDQSPQHF
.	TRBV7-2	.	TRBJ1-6	TGTGCCAGCAGCTTAGGCCGGGGGGCCTATAATTCACCCCTCCACTTT	CASSLGRGAYNSPLHF
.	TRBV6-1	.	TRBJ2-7	TGTGCCAGCAGAAAGAGGGACTCCTCCTACGAGCAGTACTTC	CASRKRDSSYEQYF
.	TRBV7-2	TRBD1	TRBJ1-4	TGTGCCAGCAGCGCCCACTCTTTTCGGGACAGGGGTAATGAAAAACTGTTTTTT	CASSAHSFRDRGNEKLFF
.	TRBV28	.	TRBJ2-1	TGTGCCAGCAGTTTAGCGGGAAGGTCCTACAATGAGCAGTTCTTC	CASSLAGRSYNEQFF
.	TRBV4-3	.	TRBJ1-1	TGCGCCAGCAGTCCTTCACGAGGGGGATCGAACACTGAAGCTTTCTTT	CASSPSRGGSNTEAFF
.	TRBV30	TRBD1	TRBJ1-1	TGTGCCTGGAGTGTCAAGGACAGGGGAAGAATGAACACTGAAGCTTTCTTT	CAWSVKDRGRMNTEAFF
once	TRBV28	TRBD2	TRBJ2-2	TGTGCCAGCTGGAGGACTGGGGGGGCCGGGGAGCTGTTTTTT	CASWRTGGAGELFF
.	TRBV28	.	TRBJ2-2	TGTGCCAGCAGTTTCCGCACCGGGGAGCTGTTTTTT	CASSFRTGELFF
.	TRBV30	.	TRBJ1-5	TGTGCCTGTGACACGGCCTTAAATCAGCCCCAGCATTTT	CACDTALNQPQHF
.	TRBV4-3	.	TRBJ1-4	TGCGCCAGCAGCCTTCTGGCTGTTTCAGAAAACGAAAAACTGTTTTTT	CASSLLAVSENEKLFF
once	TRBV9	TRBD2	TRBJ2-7	TGTGCCAGCAGCCCGAGCGGGGGGATCTACGAGCAGTACTTC	CASSPSGGIYEQYF
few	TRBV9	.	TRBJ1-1	TGTGCCAGCAGCGTGGGAGGGCGTGAATACACTGAAGCTTTCTTT	CASSVGGREYTEAFF
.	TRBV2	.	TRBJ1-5	TGTGCCAGCAGGGGGCAGGGCAGTCAGCCCCAGCATTTT	CASRGQGSQPQHF
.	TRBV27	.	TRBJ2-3	TGTGCCACCCAAGACTACTCTAGCACAGATACGCAGTATTTT	CATQDYSSTDTQYF
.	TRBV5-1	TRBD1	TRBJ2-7	TGCGCCAGCAGCCCGGGACAGGGAAACTCCTACGAGCAGTACTTC	CASSPGQGNSYEQYF
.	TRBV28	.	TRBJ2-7	TGTGCCAGCAGTTCACCAGGGTATCGGTACGAGCAGTACTTC	CASSSPGYRYEQYF
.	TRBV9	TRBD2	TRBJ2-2	TGTGCCAGCAGCGTCCGGGGGGACACCGGGGAGCTGTTTTTT	CASSVRGDTGELFF
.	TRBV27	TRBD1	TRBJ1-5	TGTGCCAGCAGTAAGGCTACAGGGGGTTCAGATTGGCCCCAGCATTTT	CASSKATGGSDWPQHF
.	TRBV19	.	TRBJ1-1	TGTGCCAGTAAGGAGGGGGGGCGTGTCACTGAAGCTTTCTTT	CASKEGGRVTEAFF